This TCR beta chain derives from a study of T cell repertoires in breast cancer (dated by TCRdb to the mid-2010s). Regarding the research as a whole: Tumors, lymph nodes and peripheral blood lymphocytes from breast cancer patients, as well as peripheral blood from healthy control donors, were profiled. On average, sequencing produced roughly 540,000 sequences per sample, which came to approximately 10 reads per input cell. Tumor-free lymph nodes were processed with no enzymatic digestion, and blood samples were separated using Ficoll. Given the low mutational burden of breast cancer and the rarity of common mutations in breast cancer, it was reasoned that TCRs shared between breast cancer patients would target shared antigens. After being minced and digested with Liberase and DNase, tumors and tumor-involved lymph nodes were passed through 70-um and 40-um filters. ER+/PR+ status was present in the majority of the approximately 20 patient tumors that were analyzed for shared TCRs. Nine healthy donors, of an age range similar to that of the patients, were included as controls.

Study-level results and caveats: TRBV7 predominated among the shared TCRs, which could possibly reflect tumor recognition or a mispriming bias from eight TRBV7 primers. Genuine antitumor clones may have been missed because singleton TCRs were discarded and only part of each tumor was sampled. Approximately 18 TCR pairs were shared across seven or more patient tumors and rarely found in control blood, suggesting possible tumor specificity. Shared TCRs were encoded by various nucleotide sequences, which suggests selection and expansion based on antigen. Emulsion RT-PCR was regarded as qualitative rather than quantitative, because clone recovery was skewed by transcript abundance and primer differences. Sentinel lymph nodes involved by tumor shared about fourfold more TCRs with matched tumor repertoires than tumor-free nodes did (approximately 8% versus 2%).

The library was produced with emulsion pairing. A second nested PCR with blocking oligos suppressed unpaired genes, then a third nested PCR added Illumina adaptors and barcodes. Between 5,000 and 250,000 T cells, along with C-region, Stepout and V-region primers, were included in each emulsion RT-PCR master mix. The Micellula Emulsion and Purification Kit was used to generate emulsions, and Qiagen OneStep RT-PCR reagents were used for RT-PCR. Pooled libraries were sequenced on an Illumina MiSeq with paired-end 2 x 250 reads. In the original analysis: Read pairs were joined in Galaxy and clipped at the engineered overlap into separate alpha and beta files, and reads that were not clipped were discarded. Alpha-beta pairs were assigned with CompleteTCR, a MiTCR-based pipeline that links chains sharing read cluster identifiers using an R script. TCR sequences seen only once, which were about 1-3%, were removed as potential sequencing errors. Using fastp at Q25 and MiXCR, TCRdb reprocessed the public reads and kept productive beta chains. Rows are combined by CDR3 protein, so each entry shows the most common genes and DNA. These V and J calls rely on TCRdb rather than the paper's analysis. The sample includes about 40,000 distinct CDR3 sequences, with 45% to 55% observed a single time. 60% to 75% of the sample lies in the top ten.

Notes on this clonotype: Its binding antigen is unknown. No much larger clone exists at a distance of one base, and base qualities are not known.

From cysteine to phenylalanine, the CDR3 is 17 amino acids long. Just the 51-base CDR3 DNA is kept, in frame starting at base 1. Looking up the germline V gene yields CDR1 MNHNS and CDR2 SASEGT. Compared with germline, V lacks 6 bases and J lacks 5 bases; bases without a gene match: 9. The study used an expanded emulsion RT-PCR method with primers for all TCR V genes to analyze paired alpha-beta TCRs of CD8+ T cells. Before emulsion RT-PCR, CD8+ T cells were isolated using a CD8 positive selection kit and then incubated overnight in 8.5 to 10 IU/mL IL-2. Sequenced input: CD8+ T cells. The source of this sequence is a pool of human donors with breast cancer or a healthy control (not recorded which). The rearranged segments are TRBV6-1 and TRBJ2-2; TRBD2 fits 13 bases in the junction. CDR3 loop: CASRPGLAGVGTGELFF. The nucleotide sequence reads TGTGCCAGCAGACCTGGACTAGCGGGAGTGGGTACCGGGGAGCTGTTTTTT.